Each of the 8 T cell receptor beta chains below was sequenced from the same sample in a study of identical twins. In TCRdb, the 5' RACE reads were re-called with MiXCR into one record per CDR3 protein. The table has around 280,000 distinct CDR3 sequences, roughly 8.6% seen once; the top ten hold approximately 2.1%. These same records also appear under a second study, on yellow fever vaccine responses in identical twins.

The sample taken for sequencing was memory (CD45RO+) T cells sorted from blood. The receptors originated from a woman aged 18 to 35 in good health.

This clonotype was counted ten times or more. This rearrangement joins TRBV7-2 to TRBJ2-3; D perhaps matches TRBD1 (7 bases). Germline lookup yields CDR1 SGHTA and CDR2 FQGNSA. V gave up 11 bases and J gave up 2 bases, with 11 bases separating them. The CDR3 totals 12 residues. The CDR3 loop is CAGGGNTDTQYF. DNA of the CDR3: TGTGCCGGAGGGGGCAACACAGATACGCAGTATTTT.

This clonotype was seen a few times. The chain employs TRBV5-1 and TRBJ1-1, with unresolved D. Germline-derived CDR1 and CDR2 are SGHRS and YFSETQ. This CDR3 is 13 amino acids long. V was shortened by 4 bases and J by 0 bases, with 7 bases between the two germline ends. The CDR3 coding sequence is TGCGCCAGCAGCCTAAACGTGAACACTGAAGCTTTCTTT. Its protein product is CASSLNVNTEAFF.

This clonotype was detected ten times or more. The chain joins TRBV6-5 to TRBJ2-3; TRBD1 matches at 7 bases. Germline CDR1 MNHEY, CDR2 SVGAGI. The CDR3 length is 15 residues. J lost 3 bases, V lost 2 bases, and 5 bases had no gene match. DNA for the CDR3: TGTGCCAGCAGTTACGACAGGGCCAGGACAGATACGCAGTATTTT. As protein: CASSYDRARTDTQYF.

J is TRBJ2-1 and V is TRBV19; either TRBD1 or TRBD2 may fit D (5 bases each). This CDR3 has 14 residues. The germline gives CDR1 LNHDA, CDR2 SQIVND (reference sequence). V lost 8 bases to trimming and J lost 1 base, with 12 bases between them. The CDR3 sequence: CASRPGASYNEQFF. The CDR3 nucleotides read TGTGCCAGTCGGCCCGGGGCGTCCTACAATGAGCAGTTCTTC.

The chain recombines TRBV3-1 with TRBJ2-5, with D perhaps TRBD2 (7 bases). V was trimmed by 8 bases and J by 0 bases, leaving 13 bases between them. The CDR3 sequence is 14 residues long. Per germline, CDR1 LGHDT and CDR2 YNNKEL (reference sequence). CDR3 sequence: CASGSGGNQETQYF. CDR3 DNA sequence: TGTGCCAGCGGTTCGGGGGGCAACCAAGAGACCCAGTACTTC.

The chain is built from TRBV19 and TRBJ2-2; possibly TRBD1 or TRBD2 for D (6 bases each). V lost 6 bases to trimming and J lost 4 bases, with 12 bases between them. Germline CDR1 reads LNHDA; CDR2 reads SQIVND (reference sequence). The CDR3 extends over 14 amino acids. DNA for the CDR3: TGTGCCAGTAGAAGGGGGGCGAGCACCGGGGAGCTGTTTTTT. Protein sequence: CASRRGASTGELFF.

This clonotype was detected a few times. This chain links TRBV15 with TRBJ2-1; 9 bases agree with TRBD2. V lost 5 bases, J lost 2 bases, and 4 bases stayed unmatched. CDR1 and CDR2 (germline): LNHNV, YYDKDF (reference sequence). The CDR3 has 15 residues. CDR3 sequence reads: CATSWTSDTYNEQFF. The CDR3 DNA reads TGTGCCACCAGCTGGACTAGCGATACCTACAATGAGCAGTTCTTC.

This clonotype was seen many times. The chain uses TRBV19 and TRBJ2-3, with 14 positions matching TRBD2. The germline V gene has CDR1 LNHDA and CDR2 SQIVND (reference sequence). The CDR3 contains 16 residues. V dropped 4 bases and J dropped 1; count of bases not matched to a gene: 1. The CDR3 region is CASSTGLAGGTDTQYF. CDR3 in DNA: TGTGCCAGTAGTACGGGACTAGCGGGGGGCACAGATACGCAGTATTTT.